This entry describes one TCR beta chain. Its antigen is currently not known. Base-call qualities are not available, and no considerably larger clone is one nucleotide away. This sample was included in a study of shared clonotypes between healthy human individuals (dated by TCRdb to the early 2020s). The study in broad terms: Two women and a few men aged 18 to 49 years were included in the cohort. Per donor, three plates each were used for CD4 naive and CD4 memory, two for CD8 naive, and one for CD8 memory. To estimate repertoire size and how much clonotype sharing occurs between individuals, the study deeply sequenced the blood TCR repertoires of roughly 5 healthy adults. To increase sequencing depth and limit assay-specific biases, TCR repertoire library preparation and sequencing were carried out by different laboratories using diverse techniques. Between about 0.85 and 10 billion PBMCs per donor were obtained by leukapheresis. The study at large found these results: Across several donors, roughly 5% of naive CD4, more than 3% of naive CD8, roughly 2.3% of memory CD4, and 0.4% of memory CD8 clonotypes were shared. Higher generation probabilities were observed for clonotypes shared by all four sorted-subset donors than for non-shared clonotypes. Based on pairwise subsampling, the degree of clonotype sharing among donors was expected to be affected by sequencing depth. Because the study included a small number of donors, the genetic and exposure-history diversity represented was limited. Only blood was sampled, and tissue TCR repertoires likely differ from those in blood. Estimated clonotype richness was generally larger for naive than for memory subsets. Rarefaction of sorted-subset datasets indicated incomplete sequencing despite the large sequencing depth.

Using the deep immunoSEQ assay, TCR CDR3 regions were amplified from genomic DNA by multiplex PCR. Extracted genomic DNA from each cell subset was spread evenly across all wells of several immunoSEQ 96-well plates, with each plate serving as a replicate. For sorted subsets, about 0.2 ug genomic DNA, equal to tens of thousands of T cell genomes, was loaded into each replicate PCR. Purified libraries were quantified with a Qubit 3.0 fluorometer, sized on a Bioanalyzer 2100, and re-quantified with the KAPA Library Quantification kit. Each immunoSEQ 96-well plate was sequenced on its own single-read 150-cycle Illumina NextSeq 550 flow cell. The study's own analysis went as follows. Because only junctional sequences without quality scores were contained in the immunoSEQ output, filtering matching that applied to full-length reads could not be performed. To assign V/J genes and CDR3, sequences were annotated against IMGT germline references using PyIR, a Python wrapper for IgBLAST v1.9. Reads were filtered out if the reads had weak V/J assignments (E-value above 1e-6), no CDR3, stop codons, out-of-frame junctions, or ambiguous translated residues. V3J clonotypes were defined as sequences sharing the same inferred V gene, J gene, and CDR3 amino acid sequence. To compute the percentage overlap between repertoires, the number of shared unique clonotypes was divided by the size of the smaller repertoire. Repertoire richness was assessed with RTK rarefaction, the Chao1 estimator, and Recon v2.1 estimates of unobserved clonotypes. Generation probabilities were computed with OLGA for all TCRbeta clonotypes obtained by the gDNA method from a few donors. The immuneACCESS repertoire file appears here via TCRdb, limited to in-frame rearrangements. These files lack a portion of the clones; in checked studies, under half of the deficit traces to unresolved V genes, and the cause of the others is not known. The DNA gave D and trimming, while V, J and clone size come from that table. The sample table holds 2.5 million or so clones, of which more than 80% were seen once. The ten largest clones add up to roughly 0.13% of the sample.

Germline trimming: 6 bases from V, 4 bases from J; junction bases outside gene matches: 6. The CDR3 spans 15 residues, from the cysteine through the phenylalanine. The DNA shown is the 45-base CDR3, in frame from base 1. CDR1 is given as PRHDT and CDR2 as FYEKMQ, both from the germline V gene (reference sequence). The donors were healthy, HIV-negative adults who had no recently reported acute infections or vaccinations. Every donor was a Caucasian adult residing in Nashville, Tennessee, USA. CD4+ T cells were enriched by magnetic negative selection, after which naive cells were positively selected on CD45RA and the negative fraction was taken as the memory subset. After blood collection by leukapheresis, PBMCs were isolated using Ficoll-Histopaque density gradient centrifugation and then cryopreserved in the vapor phase of liquid nitrogen. Analytical flow cytometry was used to check the purity and quantity of every magnetically sorted T cell population. Genomic DNA was isolated from every sorted fraction and measured by UV absorbance on a Nanodrop 2000c.

Recombination linked TRBV13 to TRBJ2-1, with 10 central nucleotides matching TRBD1. This clonotype was obtained from a man aged 18 to 30 in good health. The sample was naive CD4+ T cells sorted from blood. This specimen's cell subset or site label, interpreted: CD45RA+ positively selected. CDR3 reads: CASRDRQGAYNEQFF. The DNA sequence reads TGTGCCAGCAGGGACCGACAGGGGGCGTACAATGAGCAGTTCTTC.